The next 27 T cell receptor beta chains were all read from a single sample in a study of blood T cell repertoires in COVID-19. Profiled with immunoSEQ multiplex PCR; TCRdb holds only in-frame clones, not every one. The sample has about 170,000 clones, around nine tenths seen once. Sample: peripheral blood. Source of these receptors: a man in his late teens or twenties with active or convalescent COVID-19.

This chain connects TRBV11-3 to TRBJ2-1; D gene ambiguous. Germline lookup yields CDR1 SGHNT and CDR2 YENEEA. Trimming removed 2 bases from V and 6 bases from J, with 11 bases in between. The CDR3 covers 14 residues. For the CDR3, the DNA is TGTGCCAGCAGCTTACTAGGTCTGGGCAATGAGCAGTTCTTC. Its translation: CASSLLGLGNEQFF.

V gene TRBV19 combines with J gene TRBJ1-2, with D perhaps matching TRBD1 (5 bases). The germline V gene has CDR1 LNHDA and CDR2 SQIVND (reference sequence). This CDR3 spans 13 amino acids. Between the trimmed V and J ends, which lost 2 bases and 7 bases, there was a span of 11 bases. CDR3 sequence: CASSIRDGGGYTF. CDR3 DNA sequence: TGTGCCAGTAGTATACGGGACGGGGGTGGCTACACCTTC.

The CDR3 is CASSPGQGAGELFF. In DNA, the CDR3 is TGCGCCAGCAGCCCGGGACAGGGGGCCGGGGAGCTGTTTTTT. This sequence joins TRBV5-1 and TRBJ2-2; 11 bases are shared with TRBD1. This CDR3 has 14 residues. V lost 4 bases, J lost 6 bases, and 2 bases stayed unmatched. The germline V gene encodes CDR1 SGHRS and CDR2 YFSETQ.

This CDR3 is CASSLLFQGNEQFF. The CDR3 DNA reads TGCGCCAGCAGCTTGCTCTTCCAGGGCAATGAGCAGTTCTTC. The chain joins TRBV5-1 to TRBJ2-1; D perhaps matches TRBD1 (5 bases). Germline values: CDR1 SGHRS, CDR2 YFSETQ. The germline V and J ends were trimmed by 1 base and 6 bases, with 11 bases remaining between them. The CDR3 loop spans 14 amino acids.

The V and J genes are TRBV19 and TRBJ2-7; unclear D gene. The CDR3 consists of 11 residues. Per germline, CDR1 LNHDA and CDR2 SQIVND (reference sequence). Trimming shortened V by 6 bases and J by 7 bases, and 10 bases separated the two germline ends. The CDR3 bases are TGTGCCAGTAGCGCAGTAACAGAGCAGTACGTC. Encoded protein: CASSAVTEQYV.

This clone was seen once. The rearrangement links TRBV4-2 to TRBJ2-1, with TRBD1 matching 11 bases. V was clipped by 4 bases and J by 8 bases; unmatched bases: 13. Germline CDR1 and CDR2: LGHNA and YNFKEQ. The CDR3 runs 17 residues. CDR3 protein: CASSRLIGQGAGDEQFF. CDR3 sequence (DNA): TGTGCCAGCAGCCGCTTAATAGGACAGGGGGCCGGCGATGAGCAGTTCTTC.

The chain couples TRBV7-8 to TRBJ2-3; 8 bases match TRBD2. The CDR3 has 16 residues. Germline CDR1 reads SGHVS; CDR2 reads FQNEAQ. With V trimmed by 7 bases and J by 5 bases, 14 bases remained unmatched. The DNA of the CDR3 is TGTGCCAGCAATAACCGGGGGGGAGGTCGCGTAGATACGCAGTATTTT. Protein sequence: CASNNRGGGRVDTQYF.

The rearrangement joins TRBV27 to TRBJ2-7, with 8 bases identical to TRBD2. The CDR3 spans 14 residues. The germline gives CDR1 MNHEY, CDR2 SMNVEV (reference sequence). With V trimmed by 3 bases and J by 4 bases, 5 bases remained unmatched. This CDR3 is CASSLVAGMYEQYF. DNA for the CDR3: TGTGCCAGCAGTTTGGTAGCGGGGATGTACGAGCAGTACTTC.

V usage is TRBV6-1 and J usage is TRBJ1-1; a possible D gene is TRBD1 (6 bases). Germline V lookup: CDR1 MNHNS, CDR2 SASEGT. V was cut by 0 bases and J by 10 bases, with 12 bases left in between. The CDR3 totals 13 residues. In DNA, the CDR3 is TGTGCCAGCAGTGAAGCGGGCGGCAGGGGAGCTTTCTTT. Translated, it gives CASSEAGGRGAFF.

The chain uses TRBV24-1 and TRBJ1-1, with D possibly being TRBD1 (5 bases). Germline lookup yields CDR1 KGHDR and CDR2 SFDVKD. V was trimmed by 5 bases and J by 5 bases, leaving 11 bases between them. The CDR3 is made up of 13 amino acids. The chain's CDR3 is CATSAGVWTEAFF. CDR3 bases: TGTGCCACCAGTGCGGGGGTATGGACTGAAGCTTTCTTT.

This chain uses TRBV14 with TRBJ2-5, with D tentatively TRBD2 (6 bases). Trimming removed 4 bases from V and 0 bases from J, with 15 bases in between. The CDR3 is made up of 16 amino acids. Germline lookup yields CDR1 SGHDN and CDR2 FVKESK. CDR3 amino acids: CASSLLLWEDQETQYF. The CDR3 DNA reads TGTGCCAGCAGCCTCCTCCTTTGGGAGGACCAAGAGACCCAGTACTTC.

J is TRBJ1-1 and V is TRBV27, with D hard to call. Germline V CDR1 and CDR2: MNHEY, SMNVEV (reference sequence). The CDR3 has 15 residues. The germline V and J ends were trimmed by 0 bases and 5 bases, with 13 bases remaining between them. The CDR3: CASSLSSGYNTEAFF. The CDR3 DNA is TGTGCCAGCAGTTTATCATCAGGTTATAATACTGAAGCTTTCTTT.

The genes are TRBV2 and TRBJ1-2, with 8 bases aligning to TRBD1. CDR1 and CDR2 from the germline V gene are SNHLY and FYNNEI. The length of the CDR3 is 11 residues. V dropped 9 bases and J dropped 8; count of bases not matched to a gene: 5. The CDR3 protein is CASTGQGGYTF. In nucleotides, the CDR3 is TGTGCCAGTACCGGACAGGGCGGCTACACCTTC.

This chain joins TRBV7-3 and TRBJ2-1; TRBD2 matches 13 bases. V was clipped by 5 bases and J by 4 bases; unmatched bases: 2. There are 15 residues in the CDR3. CDR1 is SGHTA and CDR2 is FQGTGA in the germline V gene. The CDR3 DNA sequence: TGTGCCAGCAGCCAGGGACTAGCGGGGTACAATGAGCAGTTCTTC. Protein product: CASSQGLAGYNEQFF.

This clone was counted a single time. The J gene is TRBJ2-7, the V gene TRBV12-2; the DNA was not used to check the table's D call, TRBD1. TRBV12-2 is deemed a pseudogene. The CDR3 runs 18 residues. CDR3 amino acids: CASRLEAPGTPDPYEQYF. The CDR3 coding sequence is TGTGCAAGTCGCTTAGAAGCCCCCGGGACACCGGATCCTTACGAGCAGTACTTC.

This chain links TRBV4-2 with TRBJ2-7; TRBD2 aligns across 9 bases. V lost 3 bases and J lost 3; bases outside the gene matches: 6. This CDR3 is built from 15 residues. CDR1 and CDR2 from the germline V gene are LGHNA and YNFKEQ. CDR3 amino acids: CASSQTSGEFYEQYF. CDR3 nucleotide sequence: TGTGCCAGCAGCCAGACTAGCGGAGAATTCTACGAGCAGTACTTC.

V is TRBV11-2 and J is TRBJ2-5; 12 nucleotides align to TRBD2. CDR1 and CDR2 (germline): SGHAT, FQNNGV. The V and J ends lost 3 bases and 2 bases, in that order; junction bases with no gene match: 7. This CDR3 has 17 residues. This chain's CDR3 is CASSFGPSGGEQETQYF. The DNA of the CDR3 is TGTGCCAGCAGCTTCGGACCTAGCGGGGGGGAACAAGAGACCCAGTACTTC.

The chain has TRBV5-5 and TRBJ1-1; 7 bases are shared with TRBD1. The CDR3 is made up of 13 amino acids. Germline loops: CDR1 SGHKS, CDR2 YYEKEE (reference sequence). J lost 4 bases, V lost 4 bases, and 4 bases had no gene match. This CDR3 reads CASSNRGFTEAFF. The CDR3 bases are TGTGCCAGCAGCAACAGGGGTTTCACTGAAGCTTTCTTT.

The chain carries TRBV6-5 and TRBJ1-2, with TRBD1 matching over 10 bases. CDR1 and CDR2 (germline): MNHEY, SVGAGI. The J segment lost 5 bases and the V segment lost 6 bases, leaving 6 bases of the junction unmatched. CDR3 length equals 14 residues. The CDR3 region is CASRDRDRGYGYTF. CDR3 coding DNA: TGTGCCAGCAGGGACCGGGACAGGGGATATGGCTACACCTTC.

The chain links TRBV7-6 to TRBJ2-2; TRBD2 matches at 8 bases. Germline CDR1 and CDR2: SGHVS and FNYEAQ. This CDR3 contains 15 residues. V trimming: 1 base; J trimming: 6 bases; junction bases outside the gene matches: 4. As DNA, the CDR3 is TGTGCCAGCAGCTTAGTTAGCGGGGCCGCCGGGGAGCTGTTTTTT. It codes for CASSLVSGAAGELFF.

CDR3 coding DNA: TGTGCCAGCAGCCAAGATAGACCGGGGTCTGGAAACACCATATATTTT. It translates to CASSQDRPGSGNTIYF. The chain is built from TRBV14 and TRBJ1-3; D not certain. This CDR3 region has 16 residues. Germline lookup yields CDR1 SGHDN and CDR2 FVKESK. V was trimmed by 0 bases and J by 1 base, leaving 10 bases between them.

The chain is built from TRBV27 and TRBJ2-7; 8 nucleotides agree with TRBD1. The germline CDR1 and CDR2 sequences are MNHEY and SMNVEV (reference sequence). Losses at the gene ends were 0 bases for V and 2 bases for J; bases not matched to a gene: 6. The CDR3 consists of 16 residues. The CDR3 reads CASSLSPGTGAYEQYF. The CDR3 DNA is TGTGCCAGCAGTTTATCACCCGGGACAGGAGCCTACGAGCAGTACTTC.

The chain combines TRBV11-3 with TRBJ2-3; the D gene is possibly TRBD2 (6 bases). The germline gives CDR1 SGHNT, CDR2 YENEEA. The length of the CDR3 is 13 residues. The V and J ends lost 5 bases and 3 bases respectively, with 9 bases between them. The CDR3 nucleotides read TGTGCCAGCAGCGGGGGGTCGACAGATACGCAGTATTTT. This gives the protein CASSGGSTDTQYF.

This clone has only one observation. The chain is built from TRBV7-2 and TRBJ2-1; TRBD2 agrees at 8 bases. Germline-derived CDR1 and CDR2 are SGHTA and FQGNSA. The ends lost 10 bases at V and 0 bases at J; junction bases unmatched: 14. CDR3 length: 17 residues. The CDR3, as DNA: TGTGCCACCTCCATCCTAGCGGGTATCTACTCCTACAATGAGCAGTTCTTC. Its translation: CATSILAGIYSYNEQFF.

This clone was found once. The chain couples TRBV28 to TRBJ1-3; 7 bases agree with TRBD1. The CDR3 has 13 amino acids. Trimming cost V 7 bases and J 4 bases; bases outside gene matches: 4. CDR1 is MDHEN, CDR2 SYDVKM, per germline. The CDR3, as DNA: TGTGCCAGCACTACGGACAGGGGAAACACCATATATTTT. This translates into CASTTDRGNTIYF.

The CDR3 bases are TGTGCCAGCAGCCCCATTGGCGGAGCTAGCTATGGCTACACCTTC. This gives the protein CASSPIGGASYGYTF. This chain uses TRBV7-6 with TRBJ1-2; D is unclear. The CDR3 is 15 amino acids. The V gene's germline CDR1 is SGHVS and CDR2 FNYEAQ. V was pared by 5 bases and J by 4 bases, with 17 bases between. Supplemented by reference TRBV7-6 and TRBJ1-2, the full variable domain reads GAGVSQSPRYKVTKRGQDVALRCDPISGHVSLYWYRQALGQGPEFLTYFNYEAQQDKSGLPNDRFSAERPEGSISTLTIQRTEQRDSAMYRCASSPIGGASYGYTFGSGTRLTVV.

CDR3 sequence: CAWSSRQRNEKLFF. DNA of the CDR3: TGTGCCTGGAGTAGTAGACAGCGTAATGAAAAACTGTTTTTT. The chain combines TRBV30 with TRBJ1-4; tentative D call: TRBD1 (5 bases). V was clipped by 2 bases and J by 4 bases, with 11 bases between them. Per the germline V gene, CDR1 is GTSNPN and CDR2 is SVGIG (reference sequence). The CDR3 runs to 14 residues.